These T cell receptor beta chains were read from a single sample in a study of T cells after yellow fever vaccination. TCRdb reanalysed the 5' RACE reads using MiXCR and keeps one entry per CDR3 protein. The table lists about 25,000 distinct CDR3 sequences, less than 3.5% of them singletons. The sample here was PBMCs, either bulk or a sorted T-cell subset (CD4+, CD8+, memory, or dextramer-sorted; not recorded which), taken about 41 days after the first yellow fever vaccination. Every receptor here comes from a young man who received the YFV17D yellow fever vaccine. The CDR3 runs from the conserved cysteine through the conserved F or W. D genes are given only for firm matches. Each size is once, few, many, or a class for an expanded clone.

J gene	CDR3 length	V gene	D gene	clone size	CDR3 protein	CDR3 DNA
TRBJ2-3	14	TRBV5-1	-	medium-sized	CASYIGARTDTQYF	TGCGCCAGTTATATCGGGGCACGCACAGATACGCAGTATTTT
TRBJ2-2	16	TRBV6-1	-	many	CASKRGAQGNTGELFF	TGTGCCAGCAAGAGGGGGGCGCAGGGGAACACCGGGGAGCTGTTTTTT
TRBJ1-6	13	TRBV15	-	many	CATSREKVSPLHF	TGTGCCACCAGCAGGGAAAAGGTTTCACCCCTCCACTTT
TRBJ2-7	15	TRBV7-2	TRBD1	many	CASSLTRDRGHEQYF	TGTGCCAGCAGCTTAACACGGGACAGGGGCCACGAGCAGTACTTC
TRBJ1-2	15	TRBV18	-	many	CASSPDGLGPYGYTF	TGTGCCAGCTCTCCGGACGGACTGGGCCCCTACGGCTACACCTTC
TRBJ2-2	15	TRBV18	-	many	CASSPNQMDTGELFF	TGTGCCAGCTCACCAAATCAAATGGACACCGGGGAGCTGTTTTTT
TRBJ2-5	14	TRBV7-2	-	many	CASSLWLASETQYF	TGTGCCAGCAGCTTATGGCTAGCTTCAGAGACCCAGTACTTC
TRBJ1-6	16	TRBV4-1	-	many	CASSQDTVRVDSPLHF	TGCGCCAGCAGCCAAGATACGGTCAGGGTTGATTCACCCCTCCACTTT
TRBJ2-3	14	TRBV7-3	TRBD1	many	CASSPDRDTDTQYF	TGTGCCAGCAGCCCGGACAGGGACACAGATACGCAGTATTTT
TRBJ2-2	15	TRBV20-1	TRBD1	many	CSARDARGLTGELFF	TGCAGTGCTAGAGATGCCAGGGGGCTCACCGGGGAGCTGTTTTTT
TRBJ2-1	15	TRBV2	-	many	CASSPRTGGWNEQFF	TGTGCCAGCAGTCCCCGTACTGGGGGGTGGAATGAGCAGTTCTTC
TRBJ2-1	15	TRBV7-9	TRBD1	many	CASSSLAGTVSEQFF	TGTGCCAGCAGCTCCTTAGCCGGGACAGTATCTGAGCAGTTCTTC
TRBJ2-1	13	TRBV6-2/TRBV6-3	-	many	CASRRDGSNEQFF	TGTGCCAGCAGACGGGACGGGAGCAATGAGCAGTTCTTC
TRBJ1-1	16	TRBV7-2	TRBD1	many	CASSLGGTGGFTEAFF	TGTGCCAGCAGCTTAGGAGGCACAGGGGGATTCACTGAAGCTTTCTTT
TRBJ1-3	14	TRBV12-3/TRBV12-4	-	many	CASSFETPGNTIYF	TGTGCCAGCAGTTTCGAGACACCAGGAAACACCATATATTTT
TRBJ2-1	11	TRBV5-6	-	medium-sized	CASSLADEQFF	TGTGCCAGCAGCTTGGCGGATGAGCAGTTCTTC
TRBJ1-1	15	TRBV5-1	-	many	CASSLVGRWNTEAFF	TGCGCCAGCAGCTTGGTAGGGAGGTGGAACACTGAAGCTTTCTTT
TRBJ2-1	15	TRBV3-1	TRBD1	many	CASSQDPSTGNEQFF	TGTGCCAGCAGCCAAGACCCTTCGACAGGGAATGAGCAGTTCTTC
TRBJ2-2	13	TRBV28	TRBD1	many	CASRRTGWRELFF	TGTGCCAGCAGAAGGACAGGGTGGCGGGAGCTGTTTTTT
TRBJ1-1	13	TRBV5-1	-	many	CASSFLKNTEAFF	TGCGCCAGCAGCTTCTTAAAGAACACTGAAGCTTTCTTT
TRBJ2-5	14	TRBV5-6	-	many	CASSLDVGWETQYF	TGTGCCAGCAGCTTGGATGTTGGGTGGGAGACCCAGTACTTC
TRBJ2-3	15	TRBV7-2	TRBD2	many	CASSPPGLAGGAQYF	TGTGCCAGCAGCCCGCCGGGACTAGCGGGGGGGGCGCAGTATTTT
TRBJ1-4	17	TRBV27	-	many	CASSSEGGTSTNEKLFF	TGTGCCAGCAGTTCAGAAGGGGGTACCTCAACTAATGAAAAACTGTTTTTT
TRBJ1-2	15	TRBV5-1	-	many	CASSLSGPSGDGYTF	TGCGCCAGCAGCTTGTCAGGGCCAAGCGGGGATGGCTACACCTTC
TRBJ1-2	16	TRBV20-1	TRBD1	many	CSARDSRTGPRGGYTF	TGCAGTGCTAGAGATTCCCGGACAGGGCCTAGGGGAGGCTACACCTTC
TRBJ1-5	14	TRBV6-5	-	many	CASSYSDTDQPQHF	TGTGCCAGCAGTTACTCTGACACTGATCAGCCCCAGCATTTT
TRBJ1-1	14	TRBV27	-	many	CASSLGELNTEAFF	TGTGCCAGCAGTTTGGGGGAACTGAACACTGAAGCTTTCTTT
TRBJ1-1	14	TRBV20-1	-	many	CSAEIGPQNTEAFF	TGCAGTGCCGAGATAGGGCCCCAGAACACTGAAGCTTTCTTT
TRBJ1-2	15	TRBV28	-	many	CASSLLSALNYGYTF	TGTGCCAGCAGTTTACTTTCCGCGCTTAACTATGGCTACACCTTC
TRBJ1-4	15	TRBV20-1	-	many	CSASSLLGVGEKLFF	TGCAGTGCTAGTTCGTTGCTGGGGGTAGGTGAAAAACTGTTTTTT
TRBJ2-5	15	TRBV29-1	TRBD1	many	CSVEDHGTGKETQYF	TGCAGCGTTGAGGACCACGGGACAGGAAAAGAGACCCAGTACTTC
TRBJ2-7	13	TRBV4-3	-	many	CASSAQTSFEQYF	TGCGCCAGCAGCGCCCAAACTAGCTTCGAGCAGTACTTC
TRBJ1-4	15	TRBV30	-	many	CAWTNVDLRNEKLFF	TGTGCCTGGACGAATGTGGACCTTCGGAATGAAAAACTGTTTTTT
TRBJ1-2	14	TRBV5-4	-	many	CASTGASTNYGYTF	TGTGCCAGCACGGGAGCCTCGACTAACTATGGCTACACCTTC
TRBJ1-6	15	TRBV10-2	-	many	CASSVLAPNNSPLHF	TGCGCCAGCAGTGTTCTTGCACCCAATAATTCACCCCTCCACTTT
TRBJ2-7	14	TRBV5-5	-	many	CASSQKWENYEQYF	TGTGCCAGCAGCCAAAAGTGGGAAAACTACGAGCAGTACTTC
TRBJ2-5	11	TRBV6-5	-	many	CASSYFKTQYF	TGTGCCAGCAGTTACTTTAAGACCCAGTACTTC
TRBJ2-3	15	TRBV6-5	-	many	CASSYGANGADTQYF	TGTGCCAGCAGTTACGGAGCGAATGGGGCAGATACGCAGTATTTT
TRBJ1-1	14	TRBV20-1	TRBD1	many	CSASGTADNTEAFF	TGCAGTGCTAGTGGGACAGCTGACAACACTGAAGCTTTCTTT
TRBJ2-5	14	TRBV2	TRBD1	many	CASRTGTGGETQYF	TGTGCCAGCAGGACCGGGACAGGAGGAGAGACCCAGTACTTC
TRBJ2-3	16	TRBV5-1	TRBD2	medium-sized	CASSLSGGTSTDTQYF	TGCGCCAGCAGCCTTAGCGGGGGGACTAGCACAGATACGCAGTATTTT
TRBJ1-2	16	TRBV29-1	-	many	CSVELWGVLANYGYTF	TGCAGCGTTGAATTGTGGGGAGTCTTGGCGAACTATGGCTACACCTTC
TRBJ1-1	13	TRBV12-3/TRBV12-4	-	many	CASSHSPDTEAFF	TGTGCCAGCAGCCACTCACCTGACACTGAAGCTTTCTTT
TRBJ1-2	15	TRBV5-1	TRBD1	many	CASSSGQLLNYGYTF	TGCGCCAGCAGCTCGGGACAGCTACTCAACTATGGCTACACCTTC
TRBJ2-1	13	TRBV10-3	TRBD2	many	CAMSSGIYNEQFF	TGTGCCATGTCTAGCGGGATTTACAATGAGCAGTTCTTC
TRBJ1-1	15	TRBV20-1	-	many	CSARDSRGAGTEAFF	TGCAGTGCTAGAGATAGTCGGGGGGCTGGCACTGAAGCTTTCTTT
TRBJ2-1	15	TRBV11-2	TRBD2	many	CASSHSGTSYNEQFF	TGTGCCAGCAGCCACTCCGGGACTAGCTACAATGAGCAGTTCTTC
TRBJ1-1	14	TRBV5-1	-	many	CASSLGEGRTEAFF	TGCGCCAGCAGCTTGGGGGAGGGGAGAACTGAAGCTTTCTTT
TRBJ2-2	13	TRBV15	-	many	CATRPDGVGELFF	TGTGCCACCAGGCCTGACGGGGTCGGGGAGCTGTTTTTT
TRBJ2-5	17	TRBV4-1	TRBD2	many	CASTRLAGGTFQETQYF	TGCGCCAGCACCCGACTAGCGGGGGGAACTTTCCAAGAGACCCAGTACTTC
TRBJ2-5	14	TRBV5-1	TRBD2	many	CASSLLAGRETQYF	TGCGCCAGCAGCTTGCTAGCGGGCCGGGAGACCCAGTACTTC
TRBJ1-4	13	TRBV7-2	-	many	CASSLAHTEKLFF	TGTGCCAGCAGCTTAGCCCATACTGAAAAACTGTTTTTT
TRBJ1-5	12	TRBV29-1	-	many	CSVSDPNQPQHF	TGCAGCGTTTCAGATCCTAATCAGCCCCAGCATTTT
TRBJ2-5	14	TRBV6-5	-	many	CASSSSSEQETQYF	TGTGCCAGCAGTTCTAGTTCCGAACAAGAGACCCAGTACTTC
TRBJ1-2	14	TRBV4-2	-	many	CASSQVGGNYGYTF	TGTGCCAGCAGCCAAGTAGGGGGTAACTATGGCTACACCTTC